The rows below give T cell receptor beta chains drawn from one sample of a study of blood T cell repertoires in COVID-19. Clones were sequenced by immunoSEQ multiplex PCR, and TCRdb holds only the in-frame ones, with some missing. Found here are about 140,000 clones, 70% to 90% of them singletons; the top ten hold 6.2%. Sequenced material: PBMCs or T cells enriched from blood (not recorded which). These receptor sequences come from a woman aged 40 to 49 who had recovered from COVID-19. CDR3s include the opening cysteine and the closing phenylalanine or tryptophan. A D gene is named only where the DNA matches it firmly. Rows may omit the clone size; those that give it use once, few, many or a size class.

j_call cdr3_length clone_size v_call d_call cdr3_aa cdr3_nt
TRBJ2-7 10 - TRBV7-9 - CAPPLYEQYF TGTGCTCCCCCTCTCTACGAGCAGTACTTC
TRBJ1-2 11 - TRBV12-3/TRBV12-4 - CASSFTSGYTF TGTGCCAGCAGTTTTACAAGTGGCTACACCTTC
TRBJ2-1 11 - TRBV3-1/TRBV3-2 - CASGEQGEQFF TGTGCATCGGGTGAACAGGGTGAGCAGTTCTTC
TRBJ2-3 13 - TRBV7-8 - CASSPTRGGTQYF TGTGCCAGCAGCCCTACAAGGGGTGGCACGCAGTATTTT
TRBJ2-7 15 once TRBV10-3 - CAISEAAVSSYEQYF TGTGCCATCAGTGAAGCTGCGGTTAGCTCCTACGAGCAGTACTTC
TRBJ2-7 15 - TRBV4-1 - CASSQIGGSSYEQYF TGCGCCAGCAGCCAAATCGGGGGAAGCTCCTACGAGCAGTACTTC
TRBJ1-5 15 - TRBV15 - CATSRDLGRNQPQHF TGTGCCACCAGCAGAGACCTTGGGAGGAATCAGCCCCAGCATTTT
TRBJ2-7 17 - TRBV5-1 - CASSPDPGSREENEQYF TGCGCCAGCAGCCCGGATCCCGGGTCCAGGGAAGAGAACGAGCAGTACTTC
TRBJ1-2 16 - TRBV14 TRBD1 CASSQEGQGSFFGYTF TGTGCCAGCAGCCAAGAGGGACAGGGGAGCTTTTTTGGCTACACCTTC
TRBJ1-2 14 - TRBV10-3 TRBD1 CAISYTGDRDGYTF TGTGCCATCTCTTACACAGGGGATCGGGATGGCTACACCTTC
TRBJ2-5 17 - TRBV3-1/TRBV3-2 TRBD2 CASSQDRWTSCLETQYF TGTGCCAGCAGCCAAGATCGGTGGACTAGTTGTCTAGAGACCCAGTACTTC
TRBJ2-5 15 - TRBV27 TRBD1 CASSLSRTGGEVQYF TGTGCCAGCAGTTTATCGAGGACAGGGGGGGAGGTCCAGTACTTC
TRBJ2-7 14 few TRBV6-5 TRBD1 CASSFGQGVLEQYF TGTGCCAGCAGCTTCGGACAGGGGGTACTCGAGCAGTACTTC
TRBJ2-7 14 - TRBV5-1 TRBD1 CASSFLTGIREQYF TGCGCCAGCAGCTTCTTGACAGGGATTCGCGAGCAGTACTTC
TRBJ2-7 12 - TRBV2 TRBD1 CASSPTGVEQYF TGTGCCAGCAGTCCGACAGGGGTCGAGCAGTACTTC
TRBJ1-1 13 - TRBV19 - CASSIVGGEEAFF TGTGCCAGTAGTATAGTAGGAGGAGAAGAGGCTTTCTTT
TRBJ1-2 14 few TRBV15 - CATSRDGAGEGYTF TGTGCCACCAGCAGAGATGGGGCAGGGGAAGGCTACACCTTC
TRBJ1-5 14 - TRBV11-2 - CASSLNPRGQPQHF TGTGCCAGCAGCTTGAACCCCCGGGGTCAGCCCCAGCATTTT
TRBJ1-3 16 few TRBV7-9 - CASSLVETGSGNTIYF TGTGCCAGCAGCTTGGTAGAAACGGGCTCTGGAAACACCATATATTTT
TRBJ2-5 14 - TRBV3-1/TRBV3-2 TRBD2 CASSPSGGGETQYF TGTGCCAGCAGCCCAAGCGGGGGCGGAGAGACCCAGTACTTC
TRBJ2-7 19 once TRBV14 TRBD2 CASSQDPGTSGRYPYEQYF TGTGCCAGCAGCCAAGATCCAGGGACTAGCGGGAGGTACCCCTACGAGCAGTACTTC
TRBJ1-2 15 - TRBV6-5 - CASSYSNRVNYGYTF TGTGCCAGCAGTTACTCGAACAGGGTCAACTATGGCTACACCTTC
TRBJ2-1 17 - TRBV4-2 TRBD2 CASSPVHSGGPYNEQFF TGTGCCAGCAGCCCGGTCCATAGCGGGGGGCCCTACAATGAGCAGTTCTTC
TRBJ1-1 15 - TRBV27 - CASSLFGQPNTEAFF TGTGCCAGCAGTTTATTTGGACAGCCGAACACTGAAGCTTTCTTT
TRBJ2-1 12 - TRBV14 - CASSPLGVLQFF TGTGCCAGCAGCCCCCTCGGGGTTCTTCAGTTCTTC
TRBJ1-4 17 few TRBV5-8 TRBD1 CASSLTTGAATNEKLFF TGTGCCAGCAGCCTTACTACAGGGGCAGCAACTAATGAAAAACTGTTTTTT
TRBJ1-1 16 - TRBV29-1 - CSVVGREGYGGTEAFF TGCAGCGTTGTGGGCAGGGAGGGTTATGGTGGGACTGAAGCTTTCTTT
TRBJ1-1 15 - TRBV7-8 TRBD1 CASSQTGGMDTEAFF TGTGCCAGCAGCCAGACAGGGGGCATGGACACTGAAGCTTTCTTT
TRBJ2-3 13 - TRBV9 - CASGRSSTDTQYF TGTGCCAGCGGGAGATCGAGCACAGATACGCAGTATTTT
TRBJ2-1 17 - TRBV5-4 TRBD1 CAIQRGLGQGVENEQFF TGTGCCATCCAACGGGGGCTGGGACAGGGGGTAGAAAATGAGCAGTTCTTC
TRBJ1-1 12 - TRBV19 - CASFTPGREPFF TGTGCCAGTTTCACCCCGGGGAGGGAACCTTTCTTT
TRBJ2-7 14 - TRBV7-9 TRBD2 CASGKLAGDYEQYF TGTGCCAGCGGGAAACTAGCGGGAGATTACGAGCAGTACTTC
TRBJ1-4 13 - TRBV29-1 - CSVETDQGEKLFF TGCAGCGTTGAGACAGACCAGGGAGAAAAACTGTTTTTT
TRBJ1-2 15 - TRBV11-2 - CASSLTLDSSYGYTF TGTGCCAGCAGTTTAACCTTGGACAGTTCGTACGGCTACACCTTC
TRBJ1-1 13 - TRBV27 - CASSFGGNTEAFF TGTGCCAGCAGCTTCGGGGGGAACACTGAAGCTTTCTTT
TRBJ2-2 17 - TRBV13 TRBD1 CASSLEVRTGATGELFF TGTGCCAGCAGCTTAGAAGTTAGGACAGGGGCCACCGGGGAGCTGTTTTTT
TRBJ2-7 15 - TRBV5-1 - CASSLGQGLTYEQYF TGCGCCAGCAGCTTGGGGCAGGGGCTCACCTACGAGCAGTACTTC
TRBJ2-3 13 - TRBV11-2 - CASNLWPADTQYF TGTGCCAGCAACCTCTGGCCTGCAGATACGCAGTATTTT
TRBJ1-5 14 - TRBV28 - CASSLLQGSQPQHF TGTGCCAGCAGTTTATTACAGGGAAGTCAGCCCCAGCATTTT
TRBJ2-1 13 - TRBV27 - CASSPFRGNEQFF TGTGCCAGCAGTCCCTTCCGGGGGAATGAGCAGTTCTTC
TRBJ1-2 14 - TRBV18 - CASSPYEQVDGYTF TGTGCCAGCTCACCTTATGAACAGGTTGATGGCTACACCTTC
TRBJ2-3 11 - TRBV29-1 - CSVARAGTQYF TGCAGCGTTGCCAGGGCCGGTACGCAGTATTTT
TRBJ1-2 15 - TRBV16 TRBD1 CASSHPRTGLYGYTF TGTGCCAGCAGCCACCCCAGGACAGGGTTGTATGGCTACACCTTC
TRBJ1-4 15 - TRBV4-1 - CASSQTPFRGEKLFF TGCGCCAGCAGCCAAACCCCATTTAGGGGTGAAAAACTGTTTTTT
TRBJ2-7 13 - TRBV19 - CASSAVTGHEQYF TGTGCCAGTAGTGCCGTAACAGGGCACGAGCAGTACTTC
TRBJ2-1 16 - TRBV7-3 TRBD2 CASSSELAGGYNEQFF TGTGCCAGCAGCTCCGAACTAGCGGGAGGCTACAATGAGCAGTTCTTC
TRBJ2-1 13 - TRBV5-1 - CASSGDPGNEQFF TGCGCCAGCTCGGGAGACCCCGGCAATGAGCAGTTCTTC
TRBJ1-2 14 - TRBV5-4 TRBD1 CASSLAGGDYGYTF TGTGCCAGCAGCTTGGCAGGGGGTGACTATGGCTACACCTTC
TRBJ1-1 12 - TRBV11-2 - CASSWGDTEAFF TGTGCCAGCAGCTGGGGGGACACTGAAGCTTTCTTT
TRBJ1-6 15 - TRBV16 - CASSQLSSYNSPLHF TGTGCCAGCAGCCAATTGAGCTCCTATAATTCACCCCTCCACTTT
TRBJ1-1 15 - TRBV5-1 TRBD1 CASSYGQGAGTEAFF TGCGCCAGCAGCTATGGTCAGGGGGCTGGGACTGAAGCTTTCTTT
TRBJ1-4 15 - TRBV15 - CATSRETGGDEKLFF TGTGCCACCAGCAGAGAGACGGGTGGCGATGAAAAACTGTTTTTT
TRBJ1-1 14 - TRBV6-4 TRBD1 CALPVTGQDTEAFF TGTGCCCTCCCGGTGACAGGGCAGGACACTGAAGCTTTCTTT
TRBJ2-4 12 - TRBV19 - CASADRKNIQYF TGTGCCAGTGCCGACAGGAAAAACATTCAGTACTTC
TRBJ2-6 15 once TRBV5-4 - CASSLDGVGANVLTF TGTGCCAGCAGCTTGGACGGTGTTGGGGCCAACGTCCTGACTTTC
TRBJ1-2 14 - TRBV18 - CASSPPARGGGYTF TGTGCCAGCTCACCACCGGCAAGGGGGGGTGGCTACACCTTC
TRBJ1-1 15 once TRBV5-4 - CASSLIGGESTEAFF TGTGCCAGCAGCTTGATTGGTGGGGAGAGCACTGAAGCTTTCTTT
TRBJ1-2 13 - TRBV27 - CASSLEGNYGYTF TGTGCCAGCAGTTTGGAGGGCAACTATGGCTACACCTTC